A single sample is the source of the 3 T cell receptor beta chains below, sequenced in a study of PD-L1 blockade in urothelial cancer. Generated by immunoSEQ multiplex PCR, the TCRdb table keeps only in-frame clones and is missing some. The sample lists about 130,000 clones; 70% to 85% were seen once. Time point in this sample: pretreatment peripheral blood. Material: PBMCs, obtained around atezolizumab (anti-PD-L1) treatment. All receptors come from a man aged 45 to 65 with urothelial cancer.

The chain joins TRBV28 to TRBJ2-1; 11 bases are a match to TRBD2. CDR3 size: 15 residues. Germline CDR1 is MDHEN and CDR2 is SYDVKM. Trimming at V came to 6 bases and at J to 4 bases, leaving 5 bases not matched to a gene. The CDR3 reads CASSYGTSGYNEQFF. The CDR3 DNA reads TGTGCCAGCAGCTACGGGACTAGCGGTTACAATGAGCAGTTCTTC.

The chain recombines TRBV9 with TRBJ2-4; the match to TRBD2 covers 7 bases. The germline CDR1 and CDR2 sequences are SGDLS and YYNGEE. V was pared by 0 bases and J by 3 bases, with 3 bases of the junction left unmatched. The CDR3 length is 15 residues. The CDR3 here is CASSVAGGGKNIQYF. Written as DNA, the CDR3 is TGTGCCAGCAGCGTAGCTGGGGGGGGCAAAAACATTCAGTACTTC.

The DNA of the CDR3 is TGTGCCAGTAGCCCACAGGGCGGAAGCTCTGGGGCCAACGTCCTGACTTTC. Translated: CASSPQGGSSGANVLTF. The gene calls are TRBV19 and TRBJ2-6, with D maybe TRBD1 (6 bases). The CDR3 is made up of 17 amino acids. V lost 6 bases and J lost 0, with 15 bases in between. Germline CDR1 is LNHDA and CDR2 is SQIVND (reference sequence).